This T cell receptor (beta chain) was found in a study of blood T cell repertoires in COVID-19. V was trimmed by 3 bases and J by 4 bases, leaving 15 bases between them. The length of the CDR3 is 15 residues. Germline loops: CDR1 MNHEY, CDR2 SVGEGT. Profiling relied on immunoSEQ multiplex PCR, and the TCRdb table lists in-frame clones only, not all of them. This sample has 65,000 or so clones; 87% occur once, and the top ten carry around 10%. The clonotype was recovered from a human donor with acute or convalescent COVID-19. The donor label of this sample is uncertain. Sequencing used peripheral blood. This rearrangement joins TRBV6-2 or TRBV6-3 to TRBJ1-1; tentative D call: TRBD1 (6 bases). The CDR3 sequence is CASSYGAGESTEAFF. The CDR3 DNA follows: TGTGCCAGCAGTTATGGGGCAGGGGAGAGCACTGAAGCTTTCTTT.